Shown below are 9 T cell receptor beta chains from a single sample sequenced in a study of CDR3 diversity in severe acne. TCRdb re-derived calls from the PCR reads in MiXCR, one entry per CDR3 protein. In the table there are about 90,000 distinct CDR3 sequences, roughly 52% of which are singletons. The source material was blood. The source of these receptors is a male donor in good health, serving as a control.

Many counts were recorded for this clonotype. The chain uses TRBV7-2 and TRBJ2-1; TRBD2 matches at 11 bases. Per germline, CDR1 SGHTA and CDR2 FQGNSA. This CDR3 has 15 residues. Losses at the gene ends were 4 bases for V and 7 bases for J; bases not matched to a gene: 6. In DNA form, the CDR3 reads TGTGCCAGCAGCTGGGGTAGCGGGGGGGGTAATGAGCAGTTCTTC. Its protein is CASSWGSGGGNEQFF.

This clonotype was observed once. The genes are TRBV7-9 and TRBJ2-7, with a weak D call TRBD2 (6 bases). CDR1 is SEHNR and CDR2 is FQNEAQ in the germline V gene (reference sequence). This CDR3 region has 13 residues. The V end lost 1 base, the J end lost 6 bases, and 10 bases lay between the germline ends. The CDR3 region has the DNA TGTGCCAGCAGCTTAGACGCGGGGCCCGAGCAGTACTTC. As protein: CASSLDAGPEQYF.

CDR3 DNA sequence: TGTGCCACCAGTGGCACAGGGAAGGAACAGCCCCAGCATTTT. Amino acids: CATSGTGKEQPQHF. The V and J genes are TRBV24-1 and TRBJ1-5; weak D call: TRBD1 (6 bases). The CDR3 runs 14 residues. With 5 bases removed from V and 7 bases from J, the gap between germline ends came to 14 bases. Germline V gives CDR1 KGHDR, CDR2 SFDVKD.

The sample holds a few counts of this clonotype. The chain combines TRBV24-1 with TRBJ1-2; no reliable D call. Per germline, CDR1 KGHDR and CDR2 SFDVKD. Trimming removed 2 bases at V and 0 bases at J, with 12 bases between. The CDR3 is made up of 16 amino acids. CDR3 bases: TGTGCCACCAGTGATTCTCTCTTCCCTGCTAACTATGGCTACACCTTC. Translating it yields CATSDSLFPANYGYTF.

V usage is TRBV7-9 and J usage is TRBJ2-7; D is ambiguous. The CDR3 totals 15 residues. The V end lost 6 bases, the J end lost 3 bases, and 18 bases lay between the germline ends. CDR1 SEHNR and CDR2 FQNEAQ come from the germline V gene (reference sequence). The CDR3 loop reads CASRTNQVADYEQYF. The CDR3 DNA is TGTGCCAGCAGGACGAATCAGGTGGCAGACTACGAGCAGTACTTC.

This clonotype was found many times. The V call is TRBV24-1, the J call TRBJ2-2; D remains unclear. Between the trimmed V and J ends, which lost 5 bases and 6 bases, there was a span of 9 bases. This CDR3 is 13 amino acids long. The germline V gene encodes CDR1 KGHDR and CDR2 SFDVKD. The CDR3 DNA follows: TGTGCCACCAGTGGAACTCCCCCCGGGGAGCTGTTTTTT. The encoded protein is CATSGTPPGELFF.

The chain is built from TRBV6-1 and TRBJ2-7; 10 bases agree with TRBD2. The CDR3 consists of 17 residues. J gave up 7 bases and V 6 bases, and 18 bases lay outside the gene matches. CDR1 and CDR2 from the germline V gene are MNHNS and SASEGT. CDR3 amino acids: CASRRGQGWTSGVEQYF. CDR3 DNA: TGTGCCAGCAGGCGAGGACAGGGTTGGACTAGCGGTGTGGAGCAGTACTTC.

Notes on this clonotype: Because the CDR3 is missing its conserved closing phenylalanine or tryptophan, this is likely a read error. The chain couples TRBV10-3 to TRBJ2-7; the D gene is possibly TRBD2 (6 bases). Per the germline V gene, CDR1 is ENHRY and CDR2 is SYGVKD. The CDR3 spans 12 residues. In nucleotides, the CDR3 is TGTGCCGTCAGGAGGGGAGGCTACGAGCAGTACCTC. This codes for CAVRRGGYEQYL.

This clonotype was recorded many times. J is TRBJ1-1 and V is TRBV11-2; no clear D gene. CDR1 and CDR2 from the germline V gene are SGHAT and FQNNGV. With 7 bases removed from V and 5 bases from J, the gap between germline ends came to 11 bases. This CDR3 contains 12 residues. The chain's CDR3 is CASNIPGTEAFF. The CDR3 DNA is TGTGCCAGCAACATACCGGGAACTGAAGCTTTCTTT.